This T cell receptor (beta chain) was captured by sequencing in a study of T cells in narcolepsy. Study-level results: Autoreactive clone sequences were missing from some blood memory CD4+ repertoires. Blood of same and different patients, but not healthy controls, reportedly held recurring autoreactive clonotypes.

This clone was observed once. The antigen is undetermined. The CDR3 spans 14 residues. Germline CDR1 SGHRS, CDR2 YFSETQ. V gave up 7 bases and J gave up 7 bases; unmatched junction bases: 8. Profiling relied on immunoSEQ multiplex PCR, and the TCRdb table lists in-frame clones only, not all of them. The table lists 20,000 to 30,000 clones, 75% to 85% of them singletons, with 10% in the top ten. The clonotype was recovered from a human donor in good health. The chain has TRBV5-1 and TRBJ2-2; TRBD1 matches at 9 bases. Specimen: memory (CD45RA-) CD4+ T cells from blood. The CDR3 sequence is CASSGQGEGGELFF. The CDR3 DNA follows: TGCGCCAGCTCGGGACAGGGAGAGGGCGGGGAGCTGTTTTTT.